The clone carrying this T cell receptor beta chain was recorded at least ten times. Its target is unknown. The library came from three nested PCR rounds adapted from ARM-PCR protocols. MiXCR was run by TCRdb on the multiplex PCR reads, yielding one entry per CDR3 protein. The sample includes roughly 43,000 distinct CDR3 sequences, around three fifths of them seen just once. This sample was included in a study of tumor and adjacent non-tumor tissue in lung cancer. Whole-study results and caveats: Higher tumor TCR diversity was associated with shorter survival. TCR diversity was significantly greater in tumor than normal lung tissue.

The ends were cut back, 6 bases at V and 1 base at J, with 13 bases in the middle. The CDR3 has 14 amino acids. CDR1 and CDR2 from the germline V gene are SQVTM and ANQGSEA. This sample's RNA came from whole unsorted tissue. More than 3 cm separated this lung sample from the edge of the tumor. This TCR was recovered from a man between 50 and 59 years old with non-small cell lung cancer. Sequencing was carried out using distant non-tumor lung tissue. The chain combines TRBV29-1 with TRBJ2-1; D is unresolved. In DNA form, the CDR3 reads TGCAGCGTCGCGCGCCGAGGTTCCTACAATGAGCAGTTCTTC. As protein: CSVARRGSYNEQFF.